The 10 T cell receptor beta chains below come from one sample, sequenced in a study of blood T cells in healthy people across ages. It was with a sample-barcoded 5' primer and a J-beta primer mix that a second PCR of roughly 7 to 12 cycles was run. TCRdb reprocessed the 5' RACE reads via MiXCR and lists one record per CDR3 protein. The sample has around 850,000 distinct CDR3 sequences; around 34% are singletons. Sequenced input: blood. These receptors were taken from a man between 18 and 29 years old in good health.

This clonotype showed up just a few times. This chain uses TRBV19 with TRBJ1-2; 10 nucleotides match TRBD1. Germline CDR1 reads LNHDA; CDR2 reads SQIVND (reference sequence). Unmatched junction bases numbered 7, after V lost 5 bases and J lost 7 bases. The CDR3 runs 14 residues. Here the CDR3 DNA reads TGTGCCAGTAGTTCCCGACAGGGGGCCCGTGGCTACACCTTC. It codes for CASSSRQGARGYTF.

This clonotype was counted at least ten times. The V and J genes are TRBV6-5 and TRBJ1-1; D ambiguous. V lost 1 base and J lost 4, with 13 bases in between. This CDR3 contains 15 residues. Germline V gives CDR1 MNHEY, CDR2 SVGAGI. The CDR3: CASSYYLSVGTEAFF. CDR3 nucleotides: TGTGCCAGCAGTTACTACTTATCGGTCGGCACTGAAGCTTTCTTT.

With regard to this clonotype: At one end, the junction sequence differs from germline, possibly due to a read error. The chain recombines TRBV9 with TRBJ2-5, with a tentative D call TRBD2 (5 bases). The CDR3 is 15 amino acids. Germline CDR1 and CDR2: SGDLS and YYNGEE. The CDR3 here is CASGVTGSPQETQYF. CDR3 DNA sequence: TGTGCCAGCGGCGTAACGGGGAGCCCCCAAGAGACCCAGTACTTC.

V gene TRBV2 combines with J gene TRBJ2-1; D is unclear. The CDR3 consists of 14 residues. Trimming pared 7 bases from V and 6 bases from J, leaving 16 bases between. CDR1 SNHLY and CDR2 FYNNEI come from the germline V gene. The DNA of the CDR3 is TGTGCCAGCACTTCGCTCGTCGGGTTCAATGAGCAGTTCTTC. This codes for CASTSLVGFNEQFF.

Turning to this clonotype: Since a much larger clone is just one base distant, this may be a read error. This chain joins TRBV5-6 and TRBJ2-7; 10 nucleotides match TRBD2. The CDR3 spans 17 residues. V shed 4 bases, J shed 7 bases, and the junction held 17 bases outside the gene matches. Germline V gene lookup returns CDR1 SGHDT and CDR2 YYEEEE. CDR3 region: CASSGLAGDGAYNEQYF. Here the CDR3 DNA reads TGTGCCAGCAGCGGTCTAGCGGGGGACGGCGCCTACAATGAGCAGTACTTC. Full variable domain (outside the CDR3, taken from reference TRBV5-6 and TRBJ2-7): DAGVTQSPTHLIKTRGQQVTLRCSPKSGHDTVSWYQQALGQGPQFIFQYYEEEERQRGNFPDRFSGHQFPNYSSELNVNALLLGDSALYLCASSGLAGDGAYNEQYFGPGTRLTVT.

The chain links TRBV18 to TRBJ1-1, with D uncertain. V shed 3 bases and J shed 0 bases, with 20 bases lying between them. Per the germline V gene, CDR1 is KGHSH and CDR2 is LQKENI. The CDR3 extends over 18 amino acids. Here the CDR3 reads CASSPVSPLVGLNTEAFF. CDR3 nucleotides: TGTGCCAGCTCACCGGTATCACCTCTGGTAGGGTTGAACACTGAAGCTTTCTTT.

With respect to this clonotype: A read error may be the cause here, since a much bigger clone is one base away. The chain has TRBV20-1 and TRBJ1-1; D gene unclear. The germline V gene has CDR1 DFQATT and CDR2 SNEGSKA (reference sequence). V was trimmed by 4 bases and J by 1 base, leaving 4 bases between them. This CDR3 contains 11 residues. DNA for the CDR3: TGCAGTGCTACAGAGAACACTGAAGCTTTCTTT. This sequence encodes CSATENTEAFF.

This clonotype was recorded a few times. The V call is TRBV5-6, the J call TRBJ1-2; D perhaps matches TRBD1 (5 bases). The germline V and J ends were trimmed by 4 bases and 3 bases, with 19 bases remaining between them. This CDR3 is 16 amino acids long. CDR1 SGHDT and CDR2 YYEEEE come from the germline V gene. The CDR3 spells CASSALQGALDYGYTF. The CDR3 DNA reads TGTGCCAGCAGCGCCCTGCAAGGGGCCCTAGACTATGGCTACACCTTC.

This rearrangement joins TRBV25-1 to TRBJ2-3, with 8 bases aligning to TRBD2. CDR3 length: 17 amino acids. In germline, CDR1 is MGHDK, CDR2 SYGVNS. V shed 3 bases and J 2 bases; nucleotides not matched to a gene: 10. CDR3 protein: CASSEGGISGNTDTQYF. DNA for the CDR3: TGTGCCAGCAGTGAGGGGGGGATTAGCGGGAACACAGATACGCAGTATTTT. The complete variable domain, with remaining parts taken from reference TRBV25-1 and TRBJ2-3, reads EADIYQTPRYLVIGTGKKITLECSQTMGHDKMYWYQQDPGMELHLIHYSYGVNSTEKGDLSSESTVSRIRTEHFPLTLESARPSHTSQYLCASSEGGISGNTDTQYFGPGTRLTVL.

The V gene is TRBV7-6, the J gene TRBJ2-1, with TRBD1 as a possible D gene (6 bases). V lost 4 bases to trimming and J lost 6 bases, with 16 bases between them. The length of the CDR3 is 15 residues. Per germline, CDR1 SGHVS and CDR2 FNYEAQ. The CDR3 here is CASSWGTPQSNEQFF. The CDR3 coding sequence is TGTGCCAGCAGCTGGGGGACACCTCAGAGCAATGAGCAGTTCTTC.